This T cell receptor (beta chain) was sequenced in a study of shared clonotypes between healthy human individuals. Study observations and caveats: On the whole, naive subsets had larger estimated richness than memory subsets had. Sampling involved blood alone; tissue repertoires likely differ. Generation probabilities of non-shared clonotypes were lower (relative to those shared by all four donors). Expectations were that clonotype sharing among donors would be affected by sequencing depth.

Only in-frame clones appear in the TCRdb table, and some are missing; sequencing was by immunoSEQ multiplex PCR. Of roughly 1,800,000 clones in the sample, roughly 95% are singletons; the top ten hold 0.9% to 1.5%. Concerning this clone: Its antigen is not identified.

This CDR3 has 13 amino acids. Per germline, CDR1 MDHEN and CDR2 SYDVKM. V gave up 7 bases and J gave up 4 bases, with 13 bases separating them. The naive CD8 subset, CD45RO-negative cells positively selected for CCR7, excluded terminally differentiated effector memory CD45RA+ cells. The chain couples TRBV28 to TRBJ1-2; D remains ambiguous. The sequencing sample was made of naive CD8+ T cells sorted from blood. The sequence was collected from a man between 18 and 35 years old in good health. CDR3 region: CASNPLGGYGYTF. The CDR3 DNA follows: TGTGCCAGCAACCCGTTGGGAGGCTATGGCTACACCTTC.